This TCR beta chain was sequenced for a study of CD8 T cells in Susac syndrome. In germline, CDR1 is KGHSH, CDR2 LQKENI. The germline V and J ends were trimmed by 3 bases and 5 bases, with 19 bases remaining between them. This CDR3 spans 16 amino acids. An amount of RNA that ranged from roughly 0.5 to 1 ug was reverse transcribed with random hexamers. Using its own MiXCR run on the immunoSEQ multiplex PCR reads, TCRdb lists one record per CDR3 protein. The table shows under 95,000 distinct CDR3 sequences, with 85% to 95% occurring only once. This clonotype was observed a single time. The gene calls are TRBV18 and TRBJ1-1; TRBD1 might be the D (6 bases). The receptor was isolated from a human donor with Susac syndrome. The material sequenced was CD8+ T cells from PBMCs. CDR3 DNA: TGTGCCAGCTCACCGGAAGCCGGGGGCGCAGAGACTGAAGCTTTCTTT. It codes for CASSPEAGGAETEAFF.